This T cell receptor beta chain was retrieved from a study of shared clonotypes between healthy human individuals. Study-wide results and limits: Enrolling few donors narrowed the genetic and exposure-history diversity that was represented.

Germline loops: CDR1 SGHAT, CDR2 FQNNGV. The CDR3 runs to 16 residues. Trimming cost V 3 bases and J 2 bases, with 16 bases left between them. Points on this clone: Its target is not known.

Using immunoSEQ multiplex PCR, the repertoire was profiled, and TCRdb retains in-frame clones only, with some absent. The data contain more than 2 million clones, more than 90% of them singletons. The chain links TRBV11-2 to TRBJ2-5; possible D gene TRBD2, 6 bases. The sequence derives from a man aged 18 to 29 in good health. The sample consisted of naive CD4+ T cells sorted from blood. This sample's subset: CD45RA+ positively selected. The CDR3 nucleotides are TGTGCCAGCAGCTTTGTCACCGGGACTTCGCAAGAGACCCAGTACTTC. Residues: CASSFVTGTSQETQYF.